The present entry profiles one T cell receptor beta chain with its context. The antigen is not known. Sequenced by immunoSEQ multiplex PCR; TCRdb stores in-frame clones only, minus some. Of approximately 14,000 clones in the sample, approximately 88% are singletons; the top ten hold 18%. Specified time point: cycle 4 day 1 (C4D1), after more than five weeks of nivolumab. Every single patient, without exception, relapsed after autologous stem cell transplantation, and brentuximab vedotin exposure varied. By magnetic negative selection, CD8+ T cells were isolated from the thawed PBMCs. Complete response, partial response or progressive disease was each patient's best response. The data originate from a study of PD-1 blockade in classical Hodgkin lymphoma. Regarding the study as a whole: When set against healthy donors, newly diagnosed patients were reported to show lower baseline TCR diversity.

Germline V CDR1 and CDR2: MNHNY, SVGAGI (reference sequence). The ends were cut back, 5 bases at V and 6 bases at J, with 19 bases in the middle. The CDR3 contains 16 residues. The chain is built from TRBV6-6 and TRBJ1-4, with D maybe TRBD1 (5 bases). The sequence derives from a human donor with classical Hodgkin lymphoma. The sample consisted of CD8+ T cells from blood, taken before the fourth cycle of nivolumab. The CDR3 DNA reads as TGTGCCAGCAGTCCGGGACTCCGACTATTGGATGAAAAACTGTTTTTT. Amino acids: CASSPGLRLLDEKLFF.